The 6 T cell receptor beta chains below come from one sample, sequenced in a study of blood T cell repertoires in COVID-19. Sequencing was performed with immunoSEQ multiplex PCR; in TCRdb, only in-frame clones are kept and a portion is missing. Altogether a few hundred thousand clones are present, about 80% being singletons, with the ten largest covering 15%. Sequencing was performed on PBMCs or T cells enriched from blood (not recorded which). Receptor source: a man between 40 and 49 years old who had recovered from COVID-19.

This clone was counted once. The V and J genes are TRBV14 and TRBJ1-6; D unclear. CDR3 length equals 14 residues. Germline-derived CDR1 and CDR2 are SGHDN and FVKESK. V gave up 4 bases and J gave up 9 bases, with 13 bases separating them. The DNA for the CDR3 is TGTGCCAGCAGCCTCCAAGGACTGGCTTCACCCCTCCACTTT. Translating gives CASSLQGLASPLHF.

Here the CDR3 DNA reads TGTGCCAGCAGTGAGGGGGGTGTGGGACAGCCCCAGCATTTT. It codes for CASSEGGVGQPQHF. This chain links TRBV2 with TRBJ1-5; TRBD1 is a possible D gene (5 bases). Trimming left V 3 bases short and J 7 bases short, with 13 bases between. CDR1 and CDR2 (germline): SNHLY, FYNNEI. CDR3 length: 14 residues.

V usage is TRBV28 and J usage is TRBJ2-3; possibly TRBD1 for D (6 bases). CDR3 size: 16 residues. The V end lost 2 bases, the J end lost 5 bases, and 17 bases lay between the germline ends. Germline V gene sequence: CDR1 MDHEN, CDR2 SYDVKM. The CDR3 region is CASSLPFSGQRDTQYF. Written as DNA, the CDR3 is TGTGCCAGCAGTTTACCATTTTCTGGACAGAGAGATACGCAGTATTTT.

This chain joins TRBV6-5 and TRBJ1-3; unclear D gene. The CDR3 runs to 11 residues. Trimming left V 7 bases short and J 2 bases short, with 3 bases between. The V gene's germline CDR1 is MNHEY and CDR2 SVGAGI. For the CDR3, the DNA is TGTGCCAGCACCGCTGGAAACACCATATATTTT. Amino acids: CASTAGNTIYF.

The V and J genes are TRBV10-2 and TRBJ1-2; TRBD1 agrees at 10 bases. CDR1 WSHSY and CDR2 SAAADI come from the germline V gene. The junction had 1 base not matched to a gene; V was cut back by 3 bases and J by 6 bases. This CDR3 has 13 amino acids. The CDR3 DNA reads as TGCGCCAGCAGTGATGGGACAGGGGATGGCTACACCTTC. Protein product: CASSDGTGDGYTF.

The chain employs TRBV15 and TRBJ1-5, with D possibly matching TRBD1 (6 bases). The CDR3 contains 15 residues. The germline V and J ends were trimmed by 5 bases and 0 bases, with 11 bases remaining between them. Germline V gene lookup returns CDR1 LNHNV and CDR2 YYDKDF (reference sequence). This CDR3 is CATSAGTFSNQPQHF. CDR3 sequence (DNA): TGTGCCACCAGCGCCGGGACATTTAGCAATCAGCCCCAGCATTTT.